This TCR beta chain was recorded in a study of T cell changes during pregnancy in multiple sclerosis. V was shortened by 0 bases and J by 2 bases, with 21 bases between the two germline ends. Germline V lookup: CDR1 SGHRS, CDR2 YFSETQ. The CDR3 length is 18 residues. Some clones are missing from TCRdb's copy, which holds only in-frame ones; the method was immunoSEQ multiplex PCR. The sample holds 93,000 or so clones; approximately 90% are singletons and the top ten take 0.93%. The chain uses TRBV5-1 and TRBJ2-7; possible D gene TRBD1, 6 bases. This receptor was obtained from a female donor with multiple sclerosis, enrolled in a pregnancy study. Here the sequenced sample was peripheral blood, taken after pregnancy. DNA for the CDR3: TGCGCCAGCAGCTTGGGGCCCCCGGCCCGGGACACACCCTACGAGCAGTACTTC. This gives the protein CASSLGPPARDTPYEQYF.